This section outlines one T cell receptor beta chain sequence together with its context. All TCR cDNA molecules were individually tagged with a unique molecular identifier. One entry per CDR3 protein results from TCRdb running MiXCR on the 5' RACE reads. The sample carries 55,000 to 75,000 distinct CDR3 sequences, more than 7% recorded once. The data derive from a study of spatial heterogeneity in lung cancer. CDR3 length equals 16 residues. J lost 5 bases, V lost 0 bases, and 9 bases had no gene match. Germline V CDR1 and CDR2: WSHSY, SAAADI. The sample's time point: sample taken at primary tumor resection. Whole RNA, isolated from tumor, nontumor lung or frozen PBMC, was sequenced without prior sorting.

The chain recombines TRBV10-2 with TRBJ2-7, with 8 nucleotides matching TRBD2. This specimen was PBMCs, taken at surgery. This clonotype was obtained from a female donor with early-stage non-small cell lung cancer. CDR3 amino acids: CASSESLSGNFDEQYF. As DNA, the CDR3 is TGCGCCAGCAGTGAGTCACTTAGCGGGAACTTCGACGAGCAGTACTTC.